The rows below give T cell receptor beta chains drawn from one sample of a study of blood T cell repertoires in COVID-19. Assay: immunoSEQ multiplex PCR; the TCRdb copy retains only in-frame clones and omits some. Here the sample spans 150,000 or so clones, around 84% being singletons. The sample consisted of peripheral blood. The source of these receptors is a human donor in a cohort sampled during active COVID-19. Both conserved end residues are part of each CDR3.

v_call,j_call,cdr3_aa
TRBV9,TRBJ2-2,CASSVSRGATGELFF
TRBV28,TRBJ2-7,CATSPLTRIYEQYF
TRBV3-1/TRBV3-2,TRBJ2-2,CASSPNGGTGELFF
TRBV19,TRBJ1-2,CASSWGGRGYTF
TRBV30,TRBJ2-1,CAWRTPGTRNEQFF
TRBV5-4,TRBJ1-4,CASSLISGPTNEKLFF
TRBV30,TRBJ2-2,CAWGDRVAGELFF
TRBV2,TRBJ2-7,CASNPRGPYEQYF
TRBV7-8,TRBJ1-4,CASSLTVTNEKLFF
TRBV6-2/TRBV6-3,TRBJ1-5,CASSSSQGGHQPQHF
TRBV6-2/TRBV6-3,TRBJ1-5,CASSFGQFGGNQPQHF
TRBV2,TRBJ2-1,CASSLAPGVAGNEQFF
TRBV7-2,TRBJ2-4,CASSLGLAGVLAKNIQYF
TRBV27,TRBJ2-1,CASSEGAANNEQFF
TRBV7-8,TRBJ2-3,CASSIVGSSTDTQYF
TRBV18,TRBJ1-1,CASSPSYGGTEAFF
TRBV7-6,TRBJ2-7,CASSPPQGEQGYEQYF
TRBV5-1,TRBJ1-2,CASSLTGDHGYTF
TRBV4-2,TRBJ2-1,CASSSHYDNEQFF
TRBV18,TRBJ2-2,CASSHTGDRATGELFF
TRBV14,TRBJ2-5,CASSQDISAGGPYQETQYF
TRBV7-2,TRBJ1-5,CASSLADINQPQHF
TRBV10-3,TRBJ2-5,CAISESTGVETQYF
TRBV6-5,TRBJ1-6,CASSPGQGHSPLHF
TRBV6-1,TRBJ1-2,CASSEGAGGRGYTF